Sequencing of this T cell receptor (beta chain) was carried out in a study of blood T cells in healthy people across ages. Study-wide background: Template switching caught about one barcoded beta molecule for each two T cells.

Trimming left V 4 bases short and J 0 bases short, with 14 bases between. CDR1 and CDR2 (germline): SQVTM, ANQGSEA. The CDR3 length is 15 residues. General study points: TCR beta diversity per million T cells fell roughly linearly with age. The percentage of naive T cells correlated strongly with TCR beta diversity.

Then a second PCR, running roughly 7 to 11 cycles, was carried out with a sample-barcoded 5' primer and a J-beta primer mix. TCRdb ran MiXCR on the 5' RACE reads and lists one entry per CDR3 protein. The data hold hundreds of thousands of distinct CDR3 sequences, with about 28% observed a single time. Healthy Russian Caucasian donors spanned ages about 6 to 95 years. Remarks on this clonotype: Its antigen is currently unknown.

Sequenced: blood. The clonotype originates from a woman older than 75 in good health. V usage is TRBV29-1 and J usage is TRBJ2-3; D gene uncertain. This CDR3 is CSVGLAQTSTDTQYF. The CDR3 coding sequence is TGCAGCGTTGGGCTTGCACAGACTAGCACAGATACGCAGTATTTT.